One TCR beta chain is described in this entry. The antigen remains unidentified. The record originates from a study of beta chain features in type 1 diabetes. Study-wide results and limits: Insertions at VDJ junctions were less frequent in type 1 diabetes patients. These patients also deleted more nucleotides at the same junctions. Any role of HLA type in TCRB rearrangement remained unresolved here.

Expressed TCRB transcripts got sequenced, as all isolated RNA was reverse transcribed. About 3.57 million reads per sample were averaged for naive, central memory and regulatory samples. Sequencing used immunoSEQ multiplex PCR; TCRdb keeps in-frame clones, though not all of them. The table includes fewer than 900,000 clones, 15% to 20% detected once. Germline assignment: CDR1 GTSNPN and CDR2 SVGIG (reference sequence). Losses at the gene ends were 8 bases for V and 2 bases for J; bases not matched to a gene: 18. CDR3 length equals 17 residues. The clonotype originates from a young woman in good health. The chain has TRBV30 and TRBJ1-3, with 7 nucleotides matching TRBD1. The sample consisted of naive CD4+ T cells from blood. CDR3 DNA: TGTGCCGGCCGGGACAGCAAATCTTCGGATGCTGGAAACACCATATATTTT. Translation gives CAGRDSKSSDAGNTIYF.